The 6 T cell receptor beta chains reported below all come from one sample, sequenced in a study of vaccination effects on CD4 cells after COVID-19 (dated by TCRdb to 2022 to 2024). Libraries were constructed by the immunoSEQ multiplex PCR assay. TCRdb carries this immuneACCESS record with in-frame sequences only. Its versions omit some clonotypes, under half of them owing to an unresolved V gene in the studies checked, with the rest unexplained. Counted in this sample were 30,000 to 40,000 clones; 65% of them appeared once. Of the sample, about 8.7% is held by the ten largest clones. The ViraFEST assay stimulated PBMC with viral peptide pools and then used TCR sequencing to identify antigen-specific CD4+ T cell clonotypes by expansion. After more than nine days of culture, CD4+ T cells were isolated with the EasySep CD4+ T cell isolation kit. Each participant received two doses of an mRNA SARS-CoV-2 vaccine, either BNT162b2 or mRNA-1273.

No antigens are known for them. The input for sequencing was CD4+ T cells from PBMCs cultured with SARS-CoV-2 spike peptides, taken after COVID-19 vaccination. The cell subset or site label corresponds to: SARS-CoV-2 spike overlapping peptide pool stimulation. These receptors were collected from a human donor who received a COVID-19 vaccine.

The V call is TRBV2, the J call TRBJ1-5, with D perhaps TRBD1 (5 bases). The V gene lost 6 bases and the J gene lost 3 bases, with 15 bases spanning the gap. Germline assignment: CDR1 SNHLY and CDR2 FYNNEI. The CDR3 is 15 amino acids. The DNA of the CDR3 is TGTGCCAGCAGAAAAGACAGAGGGGACAATCAGCCCCAGCATTTT. This sequence encodes CASRKDRGDNQPQHF.

The chain has TRBV5-1 and TRBJ1-2, with no clear D. CDR3 length: 17 amino acids. CDR1 is SGHRS and CDR2 is YFSETQ in the germline V gene. The V end was cut by 3 bases, the J end by 6 bases, with 24 bases between. In DNA, the CDR3 is TGCGCCAGCAGCTCCCAAAATGTCGGAGCGAATTCCAATGGCTACACCTTC. It translates to CASSSQNVGANSNGYTF.

This clone occurred once. The chain uses TRBV5-1 and TRBJ2-5, with D possibly matching TRBD2 (6 bases). Germline V gives CDR1 SGHRS, CDR2 YFSETQ. V dropped 2 bases and J dropped 2 bases, with 13 bases sitting between them. The CDR3 spans 15 residues. CDR3 region: CASSFRAGTQETQYF. The CDR3 nucleotides read TGCGCCAGCAGCTTTAGGGCGGGGACTCAAGAGACCCAGTACTTC.

The CDR3 loop is CASSTLNRGWDEKLFF. DNA of the CDR3: TGTGCCAGTAGTACCCTAAACAGGGGTTGGGATGAAAAACTGTTTTTT. The rearrangement links TRBV19 to TRBJ1-4, with TRBD1 identical over 7 bases. The CDR3 is 16 residues long. Germline V gene lookup returns CDR1 LNHDA and CDR2 SQIVND (reference sequence). The junction had 11 bases not matched to a gene; V was cut back by 4 bases and J by 6 bases.

Concerning this clone itself: Other DNA sequences in this specimen translate into the identical CDR3. DNA of the CDR3: TGTGCCAGTAGTTCGGGACTGAACACTGAAGCTTTCTTT. It encodes CASSSGLNTEAFF. V and J are TRBV19 and TRBJ1-1, with D tentatively TRBD1 (5 bases). Germline CDR1 is LNHDA and CDR2 is SQIVND (reference sequence). This CDR3 has 13 amino acids. V lost 5 bases, J lost 0 bases, and 7 bases lay in between.

The CDR3 sequence: CASSQSGPGTQYF. For the CDR3, the DNA is TGTGCCAGCAGTCAAAGCGGACCGGGGACCCAGTACTTC. The V gene is TRBV11-2, the J gene TRBJ2-5, with a weak D call TRBD2 (5 bases). Germline CDR1 is SGHAT and CDR2 is FQNNGV. The V gene lost 6 bases and the J gene lost 7 bases, with 15 bases spanning the gap. CDR3 length: 13 amino acids.